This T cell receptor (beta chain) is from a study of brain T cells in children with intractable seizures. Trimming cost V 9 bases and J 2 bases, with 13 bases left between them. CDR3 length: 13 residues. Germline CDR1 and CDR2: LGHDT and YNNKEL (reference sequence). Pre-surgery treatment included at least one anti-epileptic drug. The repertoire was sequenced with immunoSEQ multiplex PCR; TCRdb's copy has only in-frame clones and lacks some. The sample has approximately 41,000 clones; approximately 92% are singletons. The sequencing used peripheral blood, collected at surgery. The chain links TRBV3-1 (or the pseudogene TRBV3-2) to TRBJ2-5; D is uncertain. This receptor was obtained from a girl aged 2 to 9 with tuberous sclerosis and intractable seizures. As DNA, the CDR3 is TGTGCCAGTCTGGACGGCAATCAAGAGACCCAGTACTTC. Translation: CASLDGNQETQYF.